What follows are 8 T cell receptor beta chains derived from one specimen sequenced in a study of beta chain features in type 1 diabetes. Whole-study findings and limits: Shortening of TCRB CDR3s, moderate but significant, appeared in all four CD4+ subsets of Type 1 diabetes patients.

These receptors have no identified antigens. The isolated RNA, all of it, was reverse transcribed, so expressed TCRB transcripts were what got sequenced. The repertoire was sequenced with immunoSEQ multiplex PCR; TCRdb's copy has only in-frame clones and lacks some. The profile covers roughly 340,000 clones, with roughly 12% appearing a single time and around 0.0099% taken by the ten largest. The sample was naive CD4+ T cells from blood. The receptors were gathered from a woman between 18 and 29 years old with type 1 diabetes.

The chain links TRBV28 to TRBJ2-7; D ambiguous. The CDR3 length is 12 residues. CDR1 and CDR2 (germline): MDHEN, SYDVKM. V gave up 4 bases and J gave up 6 bases, with 10 bases separating them. CDR3: CASSSTTFEQYF. In DNA form, the CDR3 reads TGTGCCAGCAGTTCTACCACGTTCGAGCAGTACTTC.

This clone has only a few counts. The chain links TRBV5-1 to TRBJ2-1; TRBD2 aligns across 12 bases. The ends lost 1 base at V and 6 bases at J; junction bases unmatched: 11. CDR3 length: 18 residues. Per germline, CDR1 SGHRS and CDR2 YFSETQ. CDR3: CASSLHSPTSGSSNEQFF. CDR3 sequence (DNA): TGCGCCAGCAGCTTGCACTCCCCGACTAGCGGGAGTAGCAATGAGCAGTTCTTC.

This clone has only a few counts. The chain recombines TRBV2 with TRBJ2-1; possibly TRBD2 for D (6 bases). V gave up 5 bases and J gave up 0 bases, with 14 bases separating them. Germline loops: CDR1 SNHLY, CDR2 FYNNEI. The CDR3 length is 16 residues. CDR3 region: CASSLPGVNSYNEQFF. CDR3 DNA: TGTGCCAGCAGTCTCCCGGGGGTTAACTCCTACAATGAGCAGTTCTTC.

The rearrangement links TRBV19 to TRBJ2-7; a possible D gene is TRBD1 (5 bases). The germline V gene has CDR1 LNHDA and CDR2 SQIVND (reference sequence). V lost 3 bases and J lost 4, with 13 bases in between. CDR3 length equals 14 residues. The DNA for the CDR3 is TGTGCCAGTAGTATCTCGGCAGGGCCGTACGAGCAGTACTTC. Translation: CASSISAGPYEQYF.

This clone has a handful of counts. The rearrangement joins TRBV5-1 to TRBJ1-2; 7 nucleotides align to TRBD1. CDR1 and CDR2 from the germline V gene are SGHRS and YFSETQ. This CDR3 region has 14 residues. The V segment lost 5 bases and the J segment 4 bases; nucleotides outside the gene matches: 8. DNA for the CDR3: TGCGCCAGCAGACCTCAGGGGGACGTCTATGGCTACACCTTC. As protein: CASRPQGDVYGYTF.

In nucleotides, the CDR3 is TGTGCCAGCAGCTTGGACAGGGGTAACTACACCTTC. Amino acid sequence: CASSLDRGNYTF. The chain links TRBV5-4 to TRBJ1-2; 7 nucleotides line up with TRBD1. Per the germline V gene, CDR1 is SGHNT and CDR2 is YYREEE (reference sequence). This CDR3 has 12 amino acids. With V trimmed by 0 bases and J by 10 bases, 3 bases remained unmatched. Looking up the rest from reference TRBV5-4 and TRBJ1-2 gives the full variable domain: ETGVTQSPTHLIKTRGQQVTLRCSSQSGHNTVSWYQQALGQGPQFIFQYYREEENGRGNFPPRFSGLQFPNYSSELNVNALELDDSALYLCASSLDRGNYTFGSGTRLTVV.

This clone was found a few times. The V and J genes are TRBV10-3 and TRBJ2-1; 7 bases align to TRBD1. The CDR3 has 14 residues. V was clipped by 6 bases and J by 4 bases; unmatched bases: 6. Germline loops: CDR1 ENHRY, CDR2 SYGVKD. The CDR3 loop is CAISGQEIYNEQFF. The CDR3 DNA follows: TGTGCCATCAGCGGACAGGAGATTTACAATGAGCAGTTCTTC.

The chain is built from TRBV9 and TRBJ1-1; D possibly corresponds to TRBD1 (5 bases). This CDR3 has 14 amino acids. Trimming removed 0 bases from V and 4 bases from J, with 10 bases in between. Germline V lookup: CDR1 SGDLS, CDR2 YYNGEE. The CDR3 sequence is CASSVVRGGTEAFF. CDR3 bases: TGTGCCAGCAGCGTAGTAAGGGGCGGCACTGAAGCTTTCTTT.